This entry lists 18 T cell receptor beta chains sequenced from one sample in a study of blood T cell repertoires in COVID-19 (dated by TCRdb to the early 2020s). The library was prepared using the immunoSEQ multiplex PCR assay. This immuneACCESS table, as held by TCRdb, lists in-frame sequences with V and J called but not all clones. Of the missing ones, under half trace to an unresolved V gene in checked studies; the others have no known cause. The sample table shows over 200,000 clones, and 70% to 90% are seen once. The biggest ten clones account for approximately 2.6% of the sample. Sequencing input: peripheral blood. All receptors come from a man between 25 and 39 years old with COVID-19, enrolled during active disease.

The chain has TRBV7-2 and TRBJ1-1; D remains ambiguous. Deletions cut 1 base from V and 4 bases from J, with 10 bases between. The CDR3 contains 14 residues. Looked up from germline, CDR1 is SGHTA and CDR2 is FQGNSA. The CDR3, as DNA: TGTGCCAGCAGCTTAGAGCCAACGGGCACTGAAGCTTTCTTT. It encodes CASSLEPTGTEAFF.

This chain uses TRBV2 with TRBJ1-1; no reliable D call. The germline CDR1 and CDR2 sequences are SNHLY and FYNNEI. V gave up 7 bases and J gave up 5 bases, with 11 bases separating them. The CDR3 sequence is 12 residues long. This chain's CDR3 is CASTYLGTEAFF. As DNA, the CDR3 is TGTGCCAGCACCTACCTCGGGACTGAAGCTTTCTTT.

The V call is TRBV19, the J call TRBJ2-7, with 8 bases identical to TRBD1. Per germline, CDR1 LNHDA and CDR2 SQIVND (reference sequence). This CDR3 is built from 15 residues. After removal of 1 base from V and 6 bases from J, the junction contained 8 bases not matched to a gene. CDR3: CASSIGQGSSSEQYF. For the CDR3, the DNA is TGTGCCAGTAGTATAGGACAGGGGTCCTCTTCCGAGCAGTACTTC. Based on the CDR3 plus reference TRBV19 and TRBJ2-7, the full variable domain is DGGITQSPKYLFRKEGQNVTLSCEQNLNHDAMYWYRQDPGQGLRLIYYSQIVNDFQKGDIAEGYSVSREKKESFPLTVTSAQKNPTAFYLCASSIGQGSSSEQYFGPGTRLTVT.

The V call is TRBV13, the J call TRBJ2-7; 8 bases line up with TRBD2. In germline, CDR1 is PRHDT, CDR2 FYEKMQ (reference sequence). The junction had 5 bases not matched to a gene; V was cut back by 5 bases and J by 2 bases. This CDR3 contains 14 residues. In DNA, the CDR3 is TGTGCCAGCAGCATTAGCGGGATGGCCTACGAGCAGTACTTC. Encoded protein: CASSISGMAYEQYF.

CDR3 in amino acids: CASSEGGTGGIYGYTF. In DNA form, the CDR3 reads TGTGCCAGCAGTGAAGGGGGGACAGGGGGCATCTATGGCTACACCTTC. The chain carries TRBV25-1 and TRBJ1-2; 12 bases map to TRBD1. V shed 2 bases and J 4 bases; nucleotides not matched to a gene: 5. This CDR3 is built from 16 residues. Germline CDR1 and CDR2: MGHDK and SYGVNS.

This chain links TRBV5-1 with TRBJ1-6; weak D call: TRBD1 (6 bases). Germline lookup yields CDR1 SGHRS and CDR2 YFSETQ. This CDR3 has 15 amino acids. V lost 4 bases, J lost 7 bases, and 15 bases lay in between. CDR3 region: CASSPGQFPNSPLHF. The CDR3 coding sequence is TGCGCCAGCAGCCCAGGACAGTTTCCCAATTCACCCCTCCACTTT.

The chain carries TRBV3-1 (or the pseudogene TRBV3-2) and TRBJ1-4, with 7 bases lining up with TRBD1. J lost 7 bases, V lost 5 bases, and 10 bases had no gene match. The CDR3 spans 15 residues. Germline values: CDR1 LGHDT, CDR2 YNNKEL (reference sequence). The chain's CDR3 is CASSTPGGFTEKLFF. CDR3 coding DNA: TGTGCCAGCAGCACCCCAGGGGGTTTCACTGAAAAACTGTTTTTT.

The V call is TRBV3-1 (or the pseudogene TRBV3-2), the J call TRBJ2-7; 13 bases map to TRBD2. Trimming at V came to 0 bases and at J to 5 bases, leaving 7 bases not matched to a gene. Per the germline V gene, CDR1 is LGHDT and CDR2 is YNNKEL (reference sequence). The CDR3 has 17 residues. The CDR3 coding sequence is TGTGCCAGCAGCCAAGATCGGGGACTAGCGGGGTTTAACGAGCAGTACTTC. Its translation: CASSQDRGLAGFNEQYF.

This chain connects TRBV5-1 to TRBJ2-7; D is ambiguous. The germline V and J ends were trimmed by 5 bases and 7 bases, with 10 bases remaining between them. The CDR3 covers 11 residues. Germline loops: CDR1 SGHRS, CDR2 YFSETQ. CDR3: CASSSSREQYF. Here the CDR3 DNA reads TGCGCCAGCAGTTCGTCGCGGGAGCAGTACTTC.

CDR3 nucleotides: TGTGCCAGCAGCTTTCGGGGGAACACTGAAGCTTTCTTT. Residues: CASSFRGNTEAFF. The chain joins TRBV11-3 to TRBJ1-1; D unclear. CDR1 and CDR2 (germline): SGHNT, YENEEA. V lost 3 bases, J lost 1 base, and 6 bases lay in between. This CDR3 contains 13 residues.

The chain recombines TRBV7-8 with TRBJ2-3, with 8 bases matching TRBD2. The CDR3 is made up of 15 amino acids. Looked up from germline, CDR1 is SGHVS and CDR2 is FQNEAQ. The trim removed 4 bases at V and 8 bases at J, leaving 11 bases unmatched. CDR3 DNA: TGTGCCAGCAGCTCCCTAGCGGGCCGGTATGGTACGCAGTATTTT. Translation: CASSSLAGRYGTQYF.

This clone was recorded once. The J gene is TRBJ1-2, the V gene TRBV6-2 or TRBV6-3; 8 bases align to TRBD1. J was trimmed by 4 bases and V by 4 bases; bases with no gene match: 8. Per the germline V gene, CDR1 is MNHEY and CDR2 is SVGEGT. The CDR3 length is 15 residues. The chain's CDR3 is CASSFLSQGGYGYTF. The CDR3 coding sequence is TGTGCCAGCAGTTTTCTTTCACAGGGGGGCTATGGCTACACCTTC.

The rearrangement joins TRBV28 to TRBJ2-3; TRBD1 might be the D (7 bases). This CDR3 is built from 16 residues. Germline assignment: CDR1 MDHEN and CDR2 SYDVKM. Trimming stripped 4 bases from V and 6 bases from J, with 20 bases between. Written as DNA, the CDR3 is TGTGCCAGCAGTTCGGGGGACAGCGCGGGGAAGGATACGCAGTATTTT. It specifies CASSSGDSAGKDTQYF.

This rearrangement joins TRBV7-6 to TRBJ2-5, with a tentative D call TRBD2 (5 bases). Trimming took 2 bases from V and 5 from J, leaving 12 bases between them. The CDR3 spans 14 residues. Per the germline V gene, CDR1 is SGHVS and CDR2 is FNYEAQ. CDR3 amino acids: CASSLTRRSETQYF. CDR3 nucleotides: TGTGCCAGCAGCTTAACAAGGAGGAGTGAGACCCAGTACTTC.

J is TRBJ1-1 and V is TRBV6-2 or TRBV6-3; D may be TRBD1 (6 bases). The CDR3 consists of 14 residues. The V end was cut by 2 bases, the J end by 5 bases, with 12 bases between. From germline, CDR1 is MNHEY and CDR2 SVGEGT. The CDR3 reads CASSYPGVETEAFF. DNA for the CDR3: TGTGCCAGCAGTTACCCAGGGGTGGAGACTGAAGCTTTCTTT.

The chain recombines TRBV5-6 with TRBJ2-5, with 10 bases aligning to TRBD1. CDR3 length: 16 residues. Unmatched junction bases numbered 9, after V lost 4 bases and J lost 3 bases. Germline CDR1 and CDR2: SGHDT and YYEEEE. The CDR3 DNA follows: TGTGCCAGCAGCCCGGGGACAGGGGACTTCGAAGAGACCCAGTACTTC. Amino acid sequence: CASSPGTGDFEETQYF.

The rearrangement links TRBV7-2 to TRBJ2-5; 9 positions agree with TRBD1. Germline V lookup: CDR1 SGHTA, CDR2 FQGNSA. V shed 4 bases and J 4 bases; nucleotides not matched to a gene: 7. The CDR3 runs to 15 residues. The CDR3 coding sequence is TGTGCCAGCAGCTCCTCCGGGACAGGGTCAGAGACCCAGTACTTC. This gives the protein CASSSSGTGSETQYF.

This clone was detected only once. The chain combines TRBV20-1 with TRBJ2-1, with 9 bases identical to TRBD1. CDR3 length: 15 amino acids. Germline trimming cut 3 bases from V and 4 bases from J; bases unmatched to any gene: 7. CDR1 is DFQATT and CDR2 is SNEGSKA in the germline V gene (reference sequence). CDR3 amino acids: CSASGDRVEYNEQFF. CDR3 nucleotide sequence: TGCAGTGCTAGTGGGGACAGGGTAGAATACAATGAGCAGTTCTTC.